This entry concerns a single T cell receptor beta chain. What antigen it recognizes has not been identified. An end of the junction does not agree with germline; a read error may underlie this. The library was prepared using PCR. Sequencing was performed on an Illumina HiSeq 4000. High-throughput sequencing was used to profile the TCR beta-chain CDR3 region of each patient. In the authors' own workflow: Drawing on CDR3 differences between clinicopathological groups, the researchers built a classifier meant to tell apart patients with distant-metastatic papillary thyroid cancer. The Shannon index was used to measure repertoire diversity, and the Morisita-Horn index was used to measure how similar tumor and blood repertoires were. TCRdb passed the public sequencing reads through fastp at Q25 and MiXCR, retaining productive beta sequences. V and J calls and clone size were set by TCRdb, not the authors. In this sample the table shows over 35,000 clones, roughly 17% of which occur a single time. Of the sample, approximately 9.8% falls within the top ten clones.

These data originate in a study of metastatic and nonmetastatic thyroid tumors (dated by TCRdb to the early 2020s). Background on the whole study: The researchers compared repertoires between peripheral blood samples and tumor or nodule tissue samples from patients with malignant or benign thyroid disease.

Before undergoing thyroid surgery, none of the patients had been given any kind of treatment. Using T-cell receptor beta sequencing, the study looked back at clinical samples from patients collected from about 2012 to 2018. The CDR3 spans 15 residues, from the cysteine through the phenylalanine. Left in the record is the CDR3 DNA by itself, 45 bases read in frame from the first base. Taken from the germline V gene (reference sequence), the CDR1 and CDR2 loops are LGHDT and YNNKEL. What the research found in general, with its limitations: TCR beta diversity was reported as significantly higher in malignant tumors than in benign nodules, in both blood and tumor samples.

This receptor was identified in a female donor with papillary thyroid cancer or a benign thyroid nodule (not recorded which). Some clones in this sample may be carry-over from other donors' samples. The sequence links TRBV3-1 to TRBJ2-7; no D segment can be confidently identified. The source material was tumor tissue. Here is the DNA: TGTGCCAGCAGGCCCAGCGTGGGGTGCATAGGCGAGAAGTACTTC. Translation gives CASRPSVGCIGEKYF.